These 3 T cell receptor beta chains share one sample of origin, sequenced in a study of T cell responses to AZD1222 COVID-19 vaccine. Produced via immunoSEQ multiplex PCR; TCRdb's table is partial and in-frame only. The data hold 150,000 to 200,000 clones, with approximately 95% observed a single time. Here the sequenced sample was peripheral blood, taken on day 0 of AZD1222 vaccination. These receptors all come from an adult in good health.

In the case of this clone: The same CDR3 arises from other DNA sequences in this sample as well. The chain joins TRBV5-1 to TRBJ1-4; D is undetermined. CDR3 length equals 13 residues. From germline, CDR1 is SGHRS and CDR2 YFSETQ. V shed 0 bases and J shed 8 bases, with 8 bases lying between them. The CDR3: CASSLGTVEKLFF. CDR3 DNA: TGCGCCAGCAGCTTGGGCACGGTCGAAAAACTGTTTTTT.

The chain is built from TRBV18 and TRBJ2-7; D gene uncertain. The CDR3 totals 12 residues. Trimming left V 5 bases short and J 0 bases short, with 5 bases between. The germline V gene has CDR1 KGHSH and CDR2 LQKENI. The CDR3 nucleotides are TGTGCCAGCTCATCGCTCTCCTACGAGCAGTACTTC. Translation gives CASSSLSYEQYF.

The chain is built from TRBV6-5 and TRBJ1-1; D call uncertain. CDR3 length equals 14 residues. Trimming pared 4 bases from V and 4 bases from J, leaving 13 bases between. CDR1 and CDR2 (germline): MNHEY, SVGAGI. The CDR3 coding sequence is TGTGCCAGCAGTTTACCGGGGTCGTCCACTGAAGCTTTCTTT. Translating it yields CASSLPGSSTEAFF.